This TCR beta chain was captured in a study of radiotherapy plus CTLA-4 blockade in lung cancer. General observations from the study: After radiotherapy and ipilimumab, tumor-derived clones expanded in peripheral blood. Early clone dynamics of blood T cells, plus interferon-beta, reportedly predicted response best.

Per germline, CDR1 MDHEN and CDR2 SYDVKM. This CDR3 is built from 15 residues. With V trimmed by 4 bases and J by 5 bases, 9 bases remained unmatched. In regard to this clone: The antigen remains undetermined. Within the sample, other DNA sequences also encode this same CDR3.

Only in-frame clones appear in the TCRdb table, and some are missing; sequencing was by immunoSEQ multiplex PCR. The sample has roughly 93,000 clones; approximately 78% are singletons. The sample here was peripheral blood, taken from a patient treated with radiotherapy plus ipilimumab. The sequence derives from a human donor with non-small cell lung cancer who had a partial response to radiotherapy plus ipilimumab. The genes are TRBV28 and TRBJ1-1; 8 nucleotides line up with TRBD1. CDR3 protein: CASSYRLGQATEAFF. As DNA, the CDR3 is TGTGCCAGCAGTTACCGCCTGGGACAGGCTACTGAAGCTTTCTTT.